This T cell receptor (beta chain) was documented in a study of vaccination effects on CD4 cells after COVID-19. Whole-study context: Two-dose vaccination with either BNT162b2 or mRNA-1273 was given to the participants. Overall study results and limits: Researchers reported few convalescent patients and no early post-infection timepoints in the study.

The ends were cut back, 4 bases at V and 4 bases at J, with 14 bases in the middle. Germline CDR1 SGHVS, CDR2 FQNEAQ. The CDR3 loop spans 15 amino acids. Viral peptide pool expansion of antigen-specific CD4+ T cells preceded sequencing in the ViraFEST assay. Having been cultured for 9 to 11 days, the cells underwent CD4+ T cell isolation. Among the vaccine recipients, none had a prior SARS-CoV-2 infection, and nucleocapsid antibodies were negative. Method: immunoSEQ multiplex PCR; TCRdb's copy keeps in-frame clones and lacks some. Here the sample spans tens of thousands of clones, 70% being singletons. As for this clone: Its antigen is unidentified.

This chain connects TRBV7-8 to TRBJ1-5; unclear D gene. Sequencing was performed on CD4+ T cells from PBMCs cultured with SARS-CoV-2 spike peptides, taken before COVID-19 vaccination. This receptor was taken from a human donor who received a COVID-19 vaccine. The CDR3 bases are TGTGCCAGCAGCTGGGGTATTACCCAGAATCAGCCCCAGCATTTT. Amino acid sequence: CASSWGITQNQPQHF.